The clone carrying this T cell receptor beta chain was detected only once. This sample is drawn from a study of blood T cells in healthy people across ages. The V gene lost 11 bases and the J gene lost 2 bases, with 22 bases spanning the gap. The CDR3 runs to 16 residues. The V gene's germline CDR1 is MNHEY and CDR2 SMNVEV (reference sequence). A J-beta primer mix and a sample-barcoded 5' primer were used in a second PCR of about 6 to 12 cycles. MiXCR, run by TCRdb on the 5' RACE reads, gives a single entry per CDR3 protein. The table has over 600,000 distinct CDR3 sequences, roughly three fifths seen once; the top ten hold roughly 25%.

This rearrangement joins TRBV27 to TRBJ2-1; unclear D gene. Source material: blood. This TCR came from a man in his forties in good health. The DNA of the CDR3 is TGTGCCTCTGCTGGGTTGGCTGACTTGGCCTACAATGAGCAGTTCTTC. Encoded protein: CASAGLADLAYNEQFF.